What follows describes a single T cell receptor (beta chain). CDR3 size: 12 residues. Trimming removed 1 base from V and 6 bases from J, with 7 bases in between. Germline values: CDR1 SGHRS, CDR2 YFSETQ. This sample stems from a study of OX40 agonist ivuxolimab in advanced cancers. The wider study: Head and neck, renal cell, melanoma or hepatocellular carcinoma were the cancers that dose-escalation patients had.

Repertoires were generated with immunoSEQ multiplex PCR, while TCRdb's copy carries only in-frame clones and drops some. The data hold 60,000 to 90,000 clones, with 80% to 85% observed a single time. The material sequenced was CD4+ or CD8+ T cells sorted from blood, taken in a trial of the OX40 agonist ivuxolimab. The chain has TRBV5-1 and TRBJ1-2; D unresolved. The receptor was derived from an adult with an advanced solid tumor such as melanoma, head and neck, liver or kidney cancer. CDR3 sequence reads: CASSLWADGYTF. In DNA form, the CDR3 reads TGCGCCAGCAGCTTGTGGGCGGATGGCTACACCTTC.